This record looks at one T cell receptor beta chain sequence and its context. The sample belongs to a study of blood T cell repertoires in COVID-19. Overall study: COVID-19 samples collected from the United States, Italy and Spain covered acute and convalescent phases.

Authors' processing steps: Scientists estimated how many nucleated cells there were by amplifying reference gene primers. The repertoire was sequenced with immunoSEQ multiplex PCR; TCRdb's copy has only in-frame clones and lacks some. The DNA was the basis for D and trimming; V, J and clone size are from that table. The sample holds about 180,000 clones, 85% to 90% seen once. This CDR3 has 13 amino acids. Per germline, CDR1 SGDLS and CDR2 YYNGEE. Trimming took 4 bases from V and 4 from J, leaving 11 bases between them. Sequencing input: peripheral blood. The TCR originated in a man in his sixties with COVID-19, enrolled during active disease. The chain couples TRBV9 to TRBJ1-1, with D perhaps matching TRBD1 (6 bases). CDR3: CASSTQGFTEAFF. The CDR3 DNA sequence: TGTGCCAGCAGCACCCAGGGGTTCACTGAAGCTTTCTTT.